The T cell receptor beta chain under discussion was sequenced for a study of human T cells and chemical hapten exposure. In germline, CDR1 is SGHVS, CDR2 FNYEAQ. There are 12 residues in the CDR3. The ends were cut back, 5 bases at V and 6 bases at J, with 7 bases in the middle. TCRdb reanalysed the RACE reads using MiXCR and keeps one entry per CDR3 protein. The sample has 85,000 to 130,000 distinct CDR3 sequences, 9% to 15% seen once. Documented time point: pre-sensitization, week 0. Treatment indicated: therapeutic diphenylcyclopropenone sensitization with weekly scalp DPC. The origin of this receptor is a woman aged 50 to 60 with alopecia areata. Some clones in this sample may be carry-over from other donors' samples. The V gene is TRBV7-6, the J gene TRBJ2-2, with a weak D call TRBD1 (5 bases). The specimen was whole blood, collected in connection with sensitization to the hapten diphenylcyclopropenone (DPC). This CDR3 reads CASSLTAGELFF. The CDR3 DNA sequence: TGTGCCAGCAGCCTGACAGCCGGGGAGCTGTTTTTT. The variable domain in full, with the rest retrieved from reference TRBV7-6 and TRBJ2-2, is GAGVSQSPRYKVTKRGQDVALRCDPISGHVSLYWYRQALGQGPEFLTYFNYEAQQDKSGLPNDRFSAERPEGSISTLTIQRTEQRDSAMYRCASSLTAGELFFGEGSRLTVL.